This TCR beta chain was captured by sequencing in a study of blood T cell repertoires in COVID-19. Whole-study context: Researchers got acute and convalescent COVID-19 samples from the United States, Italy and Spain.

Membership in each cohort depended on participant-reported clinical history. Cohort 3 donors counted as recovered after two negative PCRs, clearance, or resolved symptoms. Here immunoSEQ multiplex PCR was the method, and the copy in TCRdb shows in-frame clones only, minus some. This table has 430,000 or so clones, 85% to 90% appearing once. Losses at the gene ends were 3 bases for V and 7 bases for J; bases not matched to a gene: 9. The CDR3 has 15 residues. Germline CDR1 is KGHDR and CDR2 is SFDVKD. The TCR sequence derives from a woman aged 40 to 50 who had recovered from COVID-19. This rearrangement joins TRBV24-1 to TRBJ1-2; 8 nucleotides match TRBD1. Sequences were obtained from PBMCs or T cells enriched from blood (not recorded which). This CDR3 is CATSDPGTGSVGYTF. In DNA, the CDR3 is TGTGCCACCAGTGATCCCGGGACAGGAAGCGTTGGCTACACCTTC.